The next 31 T cell receptor beta chains were all read from a single sample in a study of memory CD4+ T cells and cytomegalovirus serostatus. The sort gate was single viable CD3+CD4+CD8-CD45RO+ cells for memory CD4+ T cells. Method: immunoSEQ multiplex PCR; TCRdb's copy keeps in-frame clones and lacks some. Among some 59,000 clones, about 81% were seen once, and the ten largest hold roughly 0.88%. Sequencing used memory CD4+ T cells from blood. The receptor set was obtained from an adult in good health and CMV-seronegative.

The V gene is TRBV6-1, the J gene TRBJ1-6; 9 bases fit TRBD1. CDR3 length: 15 residues. V lost 6 bases, J lost 5 bases, and 5 bases stayed unmatched. CDR1 is MNHNS and CDR2 is SASEGT in the germline V gene. This CDR3 reads CASSKQGANNSPLHF. CDR3 coding DNA: TGTGCCAGCAGCAAACAGGGGGCTAATAATTCACCCCTCCACTTT.

The rearrangement links TRBV7-2 to TRBJ1-5; D ambiguous. Deletions cut 5 bases from V and 2 bases from J, with 7 bases between. CDR3 length equals 13 residues. Germline V gives CDR1 SGHTA, CDR2 FQGNSA. DNA for the CDR3: TGTGCCAGCAGCCAAAGGGGCAATCAGCCCCAGCATTTT. The encoded protein is CASSQRGNQPQHF.

The genes are TRBV5-1 and TRBJ2-1, with 11 bases fitting TRBD2. The CDR3 sequence is 15 residues long. The V and J ends lost 0 bases and 7 bases, in that order; junction bases with no gene match: 3. Per the germline V gene, CDR1 is SGHRS and CDR2 is YFSETQ. The CDR3 DNA is TGCGCCAGCAGCTTGGCCCTAGCGGGAGGAAATGAGCAGTTCTTC. It codes for CASSLALAGGNEQFF.

The chain is built from TRBV5-1 and TRBJ1-5; TRBD1 is a possible D gene (6 bases). Germline loops: CDR1 SGHRS, CDR2 YFSETQ. V was cut by 0 bases and J by 2 bases, with 6 bases left in between. This CDR3 spans 14 amino acids. In DNA, the CDR3 is TGCGCCAGCAGCTTGGAGGGGGGCAATCAGCCCCAGCATTTT. It specifies CASSLEGGNQPQHF.

This clone occurred once. The rearrangement joins TRBV18 to TRBJ2-7; D unclear. The germline V gene encodes CDR1 KGHSH and CDR2 LQKENI. The CDR3 loop spans 15 amino acids. Trimming cost V 3 bases and J 5 bases, with 17 bases left between them. This CDR3 reads CASSPSGPKDHEQYF. CDR3 nucleotides: TGTGCCAGCTCACCCTCCGGGCCTAAGGACCACGAGCAGTACTTC.

In DNA, the CDR3 is TGTGCCAGCAGTAAGGGGGCGCAGTACGAGCAGTACTTC. This codes for CASSKGAQYEQYF. The chain has TRBV6-1 and TRBJ2-7, with 7 nucleotides matching TRBD1. CDR1 and CDR2 (germline): MNHNS, SASEGT. The CDR3 covers 13 residues. The junction had 5 bases not matched to a gene; V was cut back by 5 bases and J by 4 bases.

This clone has just one count. The gene calls are TRBV30 and TRBJ2-1; TRBD1 matches 7 bases. This CDR3 contains 14 residues. From germline, CDR1 is GTSNPN and CDR2 SVGIG (reference sequence). V lost 2 bases, J lost 6 bases, and 7 bases stayed unmatched. The CDR3 DNA sequence: TGTGCCTGGAGTACTGACAGGGTTGTCAATGAGCAGTTCTTC. Encoded protein: CAWSTDRVVNEQFF.

The rearrangement joins TRBV7-6 to TRBJ2-1; D is unresolved. This CDR3 comprises 14 residues. Germline V lookup: CDR1 SGHVS, CDR2 FNYEAQ. The V and J ends lost 5 bases and 5 bases respectively, with 13 bases between them. In nucleotides, the CDR3 is TGTGCCAGCAGCCGGTCCGAGTGGAACAATGAGCAGTTCTTC. It translates to CASSRSEWNNEQFF.

V and J are TRBV28 and TRBJ1-3, with D perhaps TRBD1 (5 bases). The CDR3 has 17 residues. V gave up 7 bases and J gave up 0 bases, with 19 bases separating them. Germline assignment: CDR1 MDHEN and CDR2 SYDVKM. The CDR3 spells CASTGVQGKGSGNTIYF. The CDR3 bases are TGTGCCAGCACCGGGGTGCAGGGCAAGGGCTCTGGAAACACCATATATTTT. Using reference TRBV28 and TRBJ1-3 for the parts outside the CDR3, the full variable domain is DVKVTQSSRYLVKRTGEKVFLECVQDMDHENMFWYRQDPGLGLRLIYFSYDVKMKEKGDIPEGYSVSREKKERFSLILESASTNQTSMYLCASTGVQGKGSGNTIYFGEGSWLTVV.

The chain carries TRBV4-2 and TRBJ1-4; the D is unclear. The V end lost 5 bases, the J end lost 5 bases, and 15 bases lay between the germline ends. The length of the CDR3 is 15 residues. Germline V gene lookup returns CDR1 LGHNA and CDR2 YNFKEQ. The CDR3 is CASSARRQKNEKLFF. CDR3 nucleotide sequence: TGTGCCAGCAGCGCAAGGAGGCAGAAAAATGAAAAACTGTTTTTT.

The chain employs TRBV5-4 and TRBJ2-1, with 12 positions matching TRBD2. The CDR3 extends over 14 amino acids. The germline CDR1 and CDR2 sequences are SGHNT and YYREEE (reference sequence). With 0 bases clipped from V and 8 bases from J, the junction kept 0 bases outside the gene matches. Written as DNA, the CDR3 is TGTGCCAGCAGCTTGGCTAGCGGGGGGGATGAGCAGTTCTTC. As protein: CASSLASGGDEQFF.

This clone came up a few times. CDR3 loop: CASWFTGQGAEQYF. Written as DNA, the CDR3 is TGCGCCAGCTGGTTTACGGGACAGGGGGCCGAGCAGTACTTC. V and J are TRBV10-1 and TRBJ2-7; the match to TRBD1 covers 12 bases. The V and J ends lost 8 bases and 6 bases, in that order; junction bases with no gene match: 8. Germline V CDR1 and CDR2: WNHNN, SYGVQD (reference sequence). The CDR3 covers 14 residues.

The table lists this clone with a few counts. This chain connects TRBV18 to TRBJ1-1; no definite D call. This CDR3 contains 14 residues. V lost 2 bases and J 1 base, leaving 8 bases between the germline ends. CDR1 KGHSH and CDR2 LQKENI come from the germline V gene. The CDR3 DNA reads as TGTGCCAGCTCACCAAAGAATGGGAACACTGAAGCTTTCTTT. Its protein product is CASSPKNGNTEAFF.

V usage is TRBV19 and J usage is TRBJ1-2; tentatively, D is TRBD1 (5 bases). Looked up from germline, CDR1 is LNHDA and CDR2 is SQIVND (reference sequence). CDR3 length: 15 amino acids. Deletions cut 4 bases from V and 7 bases from J, with 19 bases between. The CDR3 DNA follows: TGTGCCAGTAGTACACCAGGACGGGGGGGGTCTGGCTACACCTTC. This encodes CASSTPGRGGSGYTF.

Points on this clone: This CDR3 is also generated by other DNA sequences in the sample. The rearrangement uses TRBV5-1 and TRBJ2-1; D possibly corresponds to TRBD2 (6 bases). This CDR3 is 16 amino acids long. The V and J ends lost 4 bases and 0 bases respectively, with 14 bases between them. Germline assignment: CDR1 SGHRS and CDR2 YFSETQ. The CDR3 spells CASSHRQTSSYNEQFF. In DNA form, the CDR3 reads TGCGCCAGCAGCCATCGACAGACTAGCTCCTACAATGAGCAGTTCTTC.

J is TRBJ2-5 and V is TRBV7-9; 7 bases map to TRBD2. Looked up from germline, CDR1 is SEHNR and CDR2 is FQNEAQ (reference sequence). This CDR3 spans 15 amino acids. Trimming took 0 bases from V and 5 from J; bases not matched to a gene: 6. In DNA form, the CDR3 reads TGTGCCAGCAGCTTAGCTGCAGGGAGGGTTGAGACCCAGTACTTC. Its protein product is CASSLAAGRVETQYF.

J is TRBJ2-3 and V is TRBV7-8; no clear D gene. This CDR3 has 13 residues. The V end was cut by 9 bases, the J end by 4 bases, with 14 bases between. The germline CDR1 and CDR2 sequences are SGHVS and FQNEAQ. CDR3 sequence reads: CASTSQFPDTQYF. CDR3 sequence (DNA): TGTGCCAGTACCAGTCAGTTCCCAGATACGCAGTATTTT.

This clone was observed a handful of times. This chain connects TRBV7-9 to TRBJ1-6; D is unresolved. Germline V lookup: CDR1 SEHNR, CDR2 FQNEAQ (reference sequence). The CDR3 consists of 11 residues. Trimming removed 11 bases from V and 14 bases from J, with 16 bases in between. CDR3 in amino acids: CAAAVNGALHF. The CDR3 nucleotides are TGTGCCGCTGCTGTAAATGGGGCCCTCCACTTT.

The rearrangement links TRBV19 to TRBJ2-2; 7 bases are a match to TRBD2. Trimming cost V 7 bases and J 0 bases; bases outside gene matches: 8. The CDR3 consists of 16 residues. Germline V CDR1 and CDR2: LNHDA, SQIVND (reference sequence). This chain's CDR3 is CASKGGVHTNTGELFF. The CDR3 region has the DNA TGTGCCAGTAAGGGAGGGGTTCATACGAACACCGGGGAGCTGTTTTTT.

V is TRBV11-3 and J is TRBJ2-3, with a tentative D call TRBD2 (5 bases). The CDR3 spans 16 residues. The V gene lost 5 bases and the J gene lost 1 base, with 16 bases spanning the gap. The germline V gene encodes CDR1 SGHNT and CDR2 YENEEA. CDR3 loop: CASSKQLGPRTDTQYF. The CDR3 nucleotides are TGTGCCAGCAGCAAACAACTAGGACCTCGCACAGATACGCAGTATTTT.

This chain links TRBV6-1 with TRBJ2-4, with 7 bases matching TRBD2. This CDR3 has 18 residues. CDR1 and CDR2 (germline): MNHNS, SASEGT. The ends lost 2 bases at V and 0 bases at J; junction bases unmatched: 10. CDR3 amino acids: CASSEIGPSGGAKNIQYF. The CDR3 region has the DNA TGTGCCAGCAGTGAAATCGGGCCATCGGGGGGAGCCAAAAACATTCAGTACTTC.

This sequence joins TRBV5-4 and TRBJ2-3; TRBD2 agrees at 12 bases. The V segment lost 4 bases and the J segment 1 base; nucleotides outside the gene matches: 4. Germline V gene lookup returns CDR1 SGHNT and CDR2 YYREEE (reference sequence). The CDR3 runs 16 residues. DNA for the CDR3: TGTGCCAGCAGCCATAGACTAGCGGGGGGCACAGATACGCAGTATTTT. Translation gives CASSHRLAGGTDTQYF. Combining the CDR3 with reference TRBV5-4 and TRBJ2-3 gives the whole variable domain ETGVTQSPTHLIKTRGQQVTLRCSSQSGHNTVSWYQQALGQGPQFIFQYYREEENGRGNFPPRFSGLQFPNYSSELNVNALELDDSALYLCASSHRLAGGTDTQYFGPGTRLTVL.

This clone was seen only a few times. The CDR3 protein is CASSDPDTEAFF. For the CDR3, the DNA is TGTGCCAGCAGTGACCCCGACACTGAAGCTTTCTTT. The chain links TRBV2 to TRBJ1-1; D call uncertain. Deletions cut 3 bases from V and 3 bases from J, with 5 bases between. Germline CDR1 SNHLY, CDR2 FYNNEI. This CDR3 comprises 12 residues.

This chain links TRBV28 with TRBJ2-1; 8 bases match TRBD2. Germline CDR1 is MDHEN and CDR2 is SYDVKM. The V and J ends lost 7 bases and 4 bases, in that order; junction bases with no gene match: 12. The length of the CDR3 is 16 residues. The CDR3 reads CASTRGGSGTYNEQFF. The CDR3 nucleotides read TGTGCCAGCACCAGAGGGGGTAGCGGGACTTACAATGAGCAGTTCTTC.

This rearrangement joins TRBV28 to TRBJ2-1; 8 bases map to TRBD2. V trimming: 7 bases; J trimming: 9 bases; junction bases outside the gene matches: 8. In germline, CDR1 is MDHEN, CDR2 SYDVKM. This CDR3 region has 13 residues. The CDR3 sequence: CASNSGTVFEQFF. As DNA, the CDR3 is TGTGCCAGCAATAGCGGGACGGTTTTTGAGCAGTTCTTC.

The chain is built from TRBV6-6 and TRBJ1-5; 10 bases map to TRBD1. The CDR3 spans 16 residues. In germline, CDR1 is MNHNY, CDR2 SVGAGI (reference sequence). This CDR3 is CTTNTADRGGNQPQHF. The CDR3 nucleotides read TGTACGACGAACACCGCGGACAGGGGGGGCAATCAGCCCCAGCATTTT.

This chain joins TRBV10-3 and TRBJ2-3; 7 nucleotides match TRBD2. The CDR3 consists of 16 residues. V shed 10 bases, J shed 2 bases, and the junction held 15 bases outside the gene matches. In germline, CDR1 is ENHRY, CDR2 SYGVKD. CDR3 in amino acids: CATLQASGKNTDTQYF. In nucleotides, the CDR3 is TGTGCCACCCTGCAGGCCAGCGGGAAGAACACAGATACGCAGTATTTT.

The chain links TRBV5-1 to TRBJ2-1, with TRBD2 matching over 8 bases. Per the germline V gene, CDR1 is SGHRS and CDR2 is YFSETQ. The CDR3 is 11 amino acids. Trimming removed 9 bases from V and 8 bases from J; junction bases left unmatched: 4. This CDR3 is CATDGGDEQFF. CDR3 coding DNA: TGCGCCACCGACGGGGGGGATGAGCAGTTCTTC.

The chain combines TRBV6-5 with TRBJ1-2; TRBD1 is a possible D gene (6 bases). CDR1 is MNHEY, CDR2 SVGAGI, per germline. The V gene lost 7 bases and the J gene lost 5 bases, with 14 bases spanning the gap. This CDR3 is built from 13 residues. This chain's CDR3 is CASTSRDTYGYTF. The DNA for the CDR3 is TGTGCCAGCACCTCCCGGGACACATATGGCTACACCTTC.

The chain recombines TRBV7-8 with TRBJ2-7; D is possibly TRBD1 (5 bases). Trimming took 3 bases from V and 3 from J, leaving 12 bases between them. Germline lookup yields CDR1 SGHVS and CDR2 FQNEAQ. The CDR3 totals 14 residues. CDR3 protein: CASSLSRQHYEQYF. CDR3 bases: TGTGCCAGCAGCTTGAGTAGACAGCACTACGAGCAGTACTTC. The full variable domain, completed using reference TRBV7-8 and TRBJ2-7, is GAGVSQSPRYKVAKRGQDVALRCDPISGHVSLFWYQQALGQGPEFLTYFQNEAQLDKSGLPSDRFFAERPEGSVSTLKIQRTQQEDSAVYLCASSLSRQHYEQYFGPGTRLTVT.

This clone occurred a few times. V usage is TRBV7-2 and J usage is TRBJ2-7; 8 bases map to TRBD1. V dropped 5 bases and J dropped 4; count of bases not matched to a gene: 7. Germline CDR1 SGHTA, CDR2 FQGNSA. CDR3 size: 14 residues. CDR3 DNA sequence: TGTGCCAGCAGCGCCCGGACAGGGAGATACGAGCAGTACTTC. It codes for CASSARTGRYEQYF.